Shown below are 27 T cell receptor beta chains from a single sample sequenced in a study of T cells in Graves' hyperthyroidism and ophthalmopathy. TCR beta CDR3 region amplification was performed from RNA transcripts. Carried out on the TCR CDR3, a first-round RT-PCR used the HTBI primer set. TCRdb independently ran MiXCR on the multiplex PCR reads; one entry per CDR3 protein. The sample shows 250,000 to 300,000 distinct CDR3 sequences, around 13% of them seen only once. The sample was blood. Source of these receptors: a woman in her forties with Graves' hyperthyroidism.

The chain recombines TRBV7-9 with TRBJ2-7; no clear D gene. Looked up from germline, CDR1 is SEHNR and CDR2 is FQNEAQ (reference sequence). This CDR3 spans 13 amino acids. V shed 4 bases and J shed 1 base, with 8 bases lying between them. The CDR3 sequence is CASSSGWSYEQYF. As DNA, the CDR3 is TGTGCCAGCAGCTCTGGATGGTCCTACGAGCAGTACTTC.

DNA of the CDR3: TGTGCCAGCAGCCCCATTGGGCTAGCGGGAGGGCCTGTCAATGAGCAGTTCTTC. Protein: CASSPIGLAGGPVNEQFF. The chain employs TRBV7-9 and TRBJ2-1; TRBD2 aligns across 12 bases. V lost 5 bases to trimming and J lost 6 bases; unmatched junction nucleotides: 14. Germline CDR1 reads SEHNR; CDR2 reads FQNEAQ (reference sequence). CDR3 length: 18 residues.

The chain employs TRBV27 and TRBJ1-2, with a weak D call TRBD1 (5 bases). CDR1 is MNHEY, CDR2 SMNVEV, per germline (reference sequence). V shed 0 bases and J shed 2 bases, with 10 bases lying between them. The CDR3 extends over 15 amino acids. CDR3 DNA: TGTGCCAGCAGTTTATCCCTAGCAGGGAACTATGGCTACACCTTC. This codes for CASSLSLAGNYGYTF.

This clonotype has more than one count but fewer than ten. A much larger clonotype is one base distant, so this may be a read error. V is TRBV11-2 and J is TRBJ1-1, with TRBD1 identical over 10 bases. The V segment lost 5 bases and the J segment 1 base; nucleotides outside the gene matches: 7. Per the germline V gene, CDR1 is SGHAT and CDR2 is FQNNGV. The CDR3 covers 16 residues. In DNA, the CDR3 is TGTGCCAGCAGCCTGGGAGGACAGGGGGGGAACACTGAAGCTTTCTTT. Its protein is CASSLGGQGGNTEAFF. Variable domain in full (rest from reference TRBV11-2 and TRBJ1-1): EAGVAQSPRYKIIEKRQSVAFWCNPISGHATLYWYQQILGQGPKLLIQFQNNGVVDDSQLPKDRFSAERLKGVDSTLKIQPAKLEDSAVYLCASSLGGQGGNTEAFFGQGTRLTVV.

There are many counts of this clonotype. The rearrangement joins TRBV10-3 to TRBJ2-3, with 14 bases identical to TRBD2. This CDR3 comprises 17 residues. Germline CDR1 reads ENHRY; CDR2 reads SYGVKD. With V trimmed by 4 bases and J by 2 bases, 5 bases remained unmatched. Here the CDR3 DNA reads TGTGCCATCAGTGGGGGACTAGCGGGGGTCTCCACAGATACGCAGTATTTT. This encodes CAISGGLAGVSTDTQYF.

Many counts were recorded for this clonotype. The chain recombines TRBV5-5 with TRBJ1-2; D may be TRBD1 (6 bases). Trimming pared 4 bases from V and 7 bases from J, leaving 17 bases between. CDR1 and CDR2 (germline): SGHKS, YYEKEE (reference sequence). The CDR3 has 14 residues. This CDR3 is CASSEDRFQSGYTF. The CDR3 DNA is TGTGCCAGCAGCGAAGACAGGTTCCAGAGTGGCTACACCTTC.

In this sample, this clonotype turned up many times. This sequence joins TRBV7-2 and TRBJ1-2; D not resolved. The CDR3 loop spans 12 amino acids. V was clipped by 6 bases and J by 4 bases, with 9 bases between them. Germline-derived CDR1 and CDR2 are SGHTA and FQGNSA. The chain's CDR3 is CASRGSSYGYTF. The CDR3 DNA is TGTGCCAGCAGGGGAAGTTCCTATGGCTACACCTTC.

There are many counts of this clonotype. The chain's CDR3 is CASSFQQGPGSPLHF. DNA for the CDR3: TGTGCCAGCAGTTTCCAACAGGGCCCGGGGTCACCCCTCCACTTT. This chain uses TRBV28 with TRBJ1-6; D perhaps matches TRBD1 (6 bases). Trimming shortened V by 3 bases and J by 10 bases, and 16 bases separated the two germline ends. Germline lookup yields CDR1 MDHEN and CDR2 SYDVKM. There are 15 residues in the CDR3.

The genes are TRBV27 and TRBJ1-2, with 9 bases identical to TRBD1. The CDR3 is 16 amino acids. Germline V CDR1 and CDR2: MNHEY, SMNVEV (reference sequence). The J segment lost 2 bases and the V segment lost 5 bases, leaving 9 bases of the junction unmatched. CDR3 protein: CASSLSPGQGNYGYTF. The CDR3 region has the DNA TGTGCCAGCAGTCTTTCACCGGGACAGGGAAACTATGGCTACACCTTC.

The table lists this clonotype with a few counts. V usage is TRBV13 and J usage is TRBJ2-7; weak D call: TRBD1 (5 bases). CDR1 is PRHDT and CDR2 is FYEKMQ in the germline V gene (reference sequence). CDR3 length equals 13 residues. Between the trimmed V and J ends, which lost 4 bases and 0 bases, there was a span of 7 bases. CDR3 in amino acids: CASSYRYSYEQYF. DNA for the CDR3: TGTGCCAGCAGCTACAGGTACTCCTACGAGCAGTACTTC.

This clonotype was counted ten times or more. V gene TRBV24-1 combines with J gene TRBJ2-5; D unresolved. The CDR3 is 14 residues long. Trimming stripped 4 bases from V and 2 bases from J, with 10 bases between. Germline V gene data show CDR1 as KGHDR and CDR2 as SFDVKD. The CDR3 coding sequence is TGTGCCACCAGTGACCCGCCCCCACAAGAGACCCAGTACTTC. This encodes CATSDPPPQETQYF.

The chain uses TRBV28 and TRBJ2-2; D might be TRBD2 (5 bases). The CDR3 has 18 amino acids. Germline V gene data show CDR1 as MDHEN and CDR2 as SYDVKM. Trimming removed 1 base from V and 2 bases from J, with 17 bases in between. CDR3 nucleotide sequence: TGTGCCAGCAGTTTATCGTATCGTTCTAGCCTCAACACCGGGGAGCTGTTTTTT. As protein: CASSLSYRSSLNTGELFF.

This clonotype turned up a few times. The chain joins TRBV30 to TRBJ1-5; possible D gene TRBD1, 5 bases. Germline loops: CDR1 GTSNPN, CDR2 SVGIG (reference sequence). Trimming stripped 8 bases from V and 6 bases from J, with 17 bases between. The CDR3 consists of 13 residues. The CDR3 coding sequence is TGTGCCGCCAACCTTAACGGGGGTCAGCCCCAGCATTTT. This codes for CAANLNGGQPQHF.

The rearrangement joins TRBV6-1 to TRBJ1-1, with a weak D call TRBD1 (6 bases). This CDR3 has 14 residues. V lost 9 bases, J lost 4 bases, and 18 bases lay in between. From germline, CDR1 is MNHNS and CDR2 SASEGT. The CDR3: CASHEGGTGTEAFF. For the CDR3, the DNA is TGTGCCAGTCATGAGGGGGGAACAGGCACTGAAGCTTTCTTT.

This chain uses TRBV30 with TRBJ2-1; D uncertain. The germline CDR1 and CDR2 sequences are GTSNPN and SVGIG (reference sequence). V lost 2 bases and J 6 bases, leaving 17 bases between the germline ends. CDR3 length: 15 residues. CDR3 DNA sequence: TGTGCCTGGAGTTCCAACTCTCCCCTGGGCAATGAGCAGTTCTTC. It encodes CAWSSNSPLGNEQFF.

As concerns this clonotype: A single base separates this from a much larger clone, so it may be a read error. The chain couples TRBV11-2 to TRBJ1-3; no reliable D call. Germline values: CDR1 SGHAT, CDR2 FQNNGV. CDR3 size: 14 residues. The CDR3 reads CAGSAGVSGNTIYF. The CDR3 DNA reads TGTGCCGGCAGCGCCGGGGTATCTGGAAACACCATATATTTT.

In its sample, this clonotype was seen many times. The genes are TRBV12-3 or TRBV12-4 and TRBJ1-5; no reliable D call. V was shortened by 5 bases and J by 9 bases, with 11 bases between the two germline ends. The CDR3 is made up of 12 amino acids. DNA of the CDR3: TGTGCCAGCAGTCCCCGCCAGTTGCCCCAGCATTTT. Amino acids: CASSPRQLPQHF.

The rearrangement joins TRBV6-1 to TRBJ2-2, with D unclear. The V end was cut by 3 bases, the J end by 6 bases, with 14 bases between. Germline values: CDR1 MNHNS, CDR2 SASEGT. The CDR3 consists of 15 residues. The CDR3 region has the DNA TGTGCCAGCAGTGATCTCAGACTCCTGGCCGGGGAGCTGTTTTTT. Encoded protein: CASSDLRLLAGELFF.

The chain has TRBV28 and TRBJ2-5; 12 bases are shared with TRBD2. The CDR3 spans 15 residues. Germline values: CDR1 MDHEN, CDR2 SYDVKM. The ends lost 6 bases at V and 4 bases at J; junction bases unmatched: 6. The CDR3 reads CASSSSGRGAETQYF. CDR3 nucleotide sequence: TGTGCCAGCAGCTCTAGCGGGAGGGGGGCAGAGACCCAGTACTTC.

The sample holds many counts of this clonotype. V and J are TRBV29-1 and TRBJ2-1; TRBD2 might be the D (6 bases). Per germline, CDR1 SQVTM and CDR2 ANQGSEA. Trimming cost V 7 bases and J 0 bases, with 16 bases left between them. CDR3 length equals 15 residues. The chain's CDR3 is CSAPGLMSSYNEQFF. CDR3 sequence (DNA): TGCAGCGCTCCGGGACTTATGAGCTCCTACAATGAGCAGTTCTTC.

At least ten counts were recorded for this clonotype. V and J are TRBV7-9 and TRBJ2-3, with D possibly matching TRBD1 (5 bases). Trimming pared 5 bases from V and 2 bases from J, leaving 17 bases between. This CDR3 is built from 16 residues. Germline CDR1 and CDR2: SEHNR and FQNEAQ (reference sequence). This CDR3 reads CASSPQGVQATDTQYF. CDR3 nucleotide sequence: TGTGCCAGCAGCCCCCAAGGGGTGCAGGCCACAGATACGCAGTATTTT. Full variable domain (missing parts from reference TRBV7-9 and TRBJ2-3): DTGVSQNPRHKITKRGQNVTFRCDPISEHNRLYWYRQTLGQGPEFLTYFQNEAQLEKSRLLSDRFSAERPKGSFSTLEIQRTEQGDSAMYLCASSPQGVQATDTQYFGPGTRLTVL.

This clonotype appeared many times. The CDR3 region is CRPGMNTEAFF. CDR3 DNA: TGCAGGCCAGGGATGAACACTGAAGCTTTCTTT. The chain uses TRBV20-1 and TRBJ1-1; the D gene is possibly TRBD1 (5 bases). CDR3 length: 11 residues. CDR1 DFQATT and CDR2 SNEGSKA come from the germline V gene (reference sequence).

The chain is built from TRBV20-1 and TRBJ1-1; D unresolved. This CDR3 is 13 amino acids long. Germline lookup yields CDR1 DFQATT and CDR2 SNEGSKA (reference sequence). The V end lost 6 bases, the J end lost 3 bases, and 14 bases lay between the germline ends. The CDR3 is CSADGAGYTEAFF. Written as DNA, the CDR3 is TGCAGTGCCGACGGCGCTGGGTACACTGAAGCTTTCTTT.

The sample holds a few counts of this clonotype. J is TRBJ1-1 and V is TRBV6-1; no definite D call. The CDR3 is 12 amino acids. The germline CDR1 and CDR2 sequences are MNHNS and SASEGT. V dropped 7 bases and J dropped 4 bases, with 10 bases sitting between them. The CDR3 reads CASKEAITEAFF. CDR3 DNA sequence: TGTGCCAGCAAGGAGGCGATCACTGAAGCTTTCTTT.

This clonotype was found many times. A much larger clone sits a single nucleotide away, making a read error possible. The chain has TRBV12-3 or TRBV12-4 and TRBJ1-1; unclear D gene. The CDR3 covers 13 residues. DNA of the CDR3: TGTGCCAGCAGCTTAGCAGAGAACACTGAAGCTTTCTTT. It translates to CASSLAENTEAFF.

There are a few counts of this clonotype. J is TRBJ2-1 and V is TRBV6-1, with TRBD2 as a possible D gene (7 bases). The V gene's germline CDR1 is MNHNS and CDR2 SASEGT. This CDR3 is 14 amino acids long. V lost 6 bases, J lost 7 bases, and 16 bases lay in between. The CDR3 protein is CASSRGAQRNEQFF. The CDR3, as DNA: TGTGCCAGCAGCCGGGGGGCCCAGAGGAATGAGCAGTTCTTC.

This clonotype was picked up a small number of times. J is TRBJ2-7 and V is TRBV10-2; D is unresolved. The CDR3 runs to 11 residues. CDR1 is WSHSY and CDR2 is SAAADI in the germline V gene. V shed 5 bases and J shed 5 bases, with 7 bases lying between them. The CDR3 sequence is CASSSPHEQYF. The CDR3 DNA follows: TGCGCCAGCAGTTCCCCTCACGAGCAGTACTTC.